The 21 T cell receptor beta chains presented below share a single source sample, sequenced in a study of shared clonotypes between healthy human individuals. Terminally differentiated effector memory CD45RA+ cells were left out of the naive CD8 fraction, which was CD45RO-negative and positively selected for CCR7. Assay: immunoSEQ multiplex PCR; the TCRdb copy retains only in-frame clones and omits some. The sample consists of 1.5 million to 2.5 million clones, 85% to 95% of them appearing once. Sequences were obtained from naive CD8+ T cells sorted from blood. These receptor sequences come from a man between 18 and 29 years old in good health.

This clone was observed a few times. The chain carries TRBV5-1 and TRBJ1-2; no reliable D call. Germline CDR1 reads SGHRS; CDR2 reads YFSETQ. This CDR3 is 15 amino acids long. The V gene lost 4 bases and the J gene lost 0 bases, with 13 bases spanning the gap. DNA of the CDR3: TGCGCCAGCAGCCCAGGTTCCGGAACTAACTATGGCTACACCTTC. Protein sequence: CASSPGSGTNYGYTF.

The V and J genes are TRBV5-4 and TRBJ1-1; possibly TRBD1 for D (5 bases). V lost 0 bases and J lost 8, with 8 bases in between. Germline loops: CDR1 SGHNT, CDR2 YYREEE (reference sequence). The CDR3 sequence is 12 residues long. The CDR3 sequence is CASSLAQGEAFF. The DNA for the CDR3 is TGTGCCAGCAGCTTGGCGCAGGGAGAAGCTTTCTTT.

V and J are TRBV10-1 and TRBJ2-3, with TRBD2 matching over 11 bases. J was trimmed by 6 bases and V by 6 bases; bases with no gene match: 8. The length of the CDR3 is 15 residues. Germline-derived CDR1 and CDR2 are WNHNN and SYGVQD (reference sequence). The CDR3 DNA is TGCGCCAGCAGCGAATATAGCGGGAGGGGGGATACGCAGTATTTT. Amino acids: CASSEYSGRGDTQYF.

CDR3 in amino acids: CASSVGWDTQYF. DNA of the CDR3: TGTGCCAGCAGCGTAGGCTGGGATACGCAGTATTTT. The rearrangement links TRBV9 to TRBJ2-3; D is ambiguous. V lost 0 bases, J lost 6 bases, and 5 bases lay in between. CDR1 is SGDLS and CDR2 is YYNGEE in the germline V gene. This CDR3 contains 12 residues.

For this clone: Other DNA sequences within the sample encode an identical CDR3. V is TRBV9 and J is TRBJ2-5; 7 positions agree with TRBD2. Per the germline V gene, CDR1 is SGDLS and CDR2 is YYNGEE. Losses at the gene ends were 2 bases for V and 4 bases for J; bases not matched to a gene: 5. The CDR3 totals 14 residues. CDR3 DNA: TGTGCCAGCAGCGTTGGCGGGAGCCTAGAGACCCAGTACTTC. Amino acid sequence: CASSVGGSLETQYF.

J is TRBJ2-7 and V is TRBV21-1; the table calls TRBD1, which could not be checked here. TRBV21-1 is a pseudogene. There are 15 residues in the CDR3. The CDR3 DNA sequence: TGTGCCAGCAGCAAAGTCACAGAGAAGGCCTACGAGCAGTACTTC. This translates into CASSKVTEKAYEQYF.

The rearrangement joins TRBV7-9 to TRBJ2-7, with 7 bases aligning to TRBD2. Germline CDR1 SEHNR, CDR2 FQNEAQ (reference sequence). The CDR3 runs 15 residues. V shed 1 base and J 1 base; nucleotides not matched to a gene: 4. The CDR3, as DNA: TGTGCCAGCAGCTTAGTTCTCGGGGGGTCCTACGAGCAGTACTTC. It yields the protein CASSLVLGGSYEQYF.

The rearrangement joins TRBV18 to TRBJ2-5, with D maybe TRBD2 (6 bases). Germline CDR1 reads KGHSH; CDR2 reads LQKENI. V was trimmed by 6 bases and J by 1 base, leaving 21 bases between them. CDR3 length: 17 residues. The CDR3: CASSRGTPGGLQETQYF. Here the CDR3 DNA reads TGTGCCAGCTCTCGGGGGACTCCTGGTGGGCTCCAAGAGACCCAGTACTTC.

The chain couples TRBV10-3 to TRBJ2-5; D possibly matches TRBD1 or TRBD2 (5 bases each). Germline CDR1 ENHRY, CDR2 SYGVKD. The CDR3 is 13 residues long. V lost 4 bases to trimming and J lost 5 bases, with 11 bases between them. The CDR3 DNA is TGTGCCATCAGTGGTACAGAGGGGGAGACCCAGTACTTC. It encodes CAISGTEGETQYF.

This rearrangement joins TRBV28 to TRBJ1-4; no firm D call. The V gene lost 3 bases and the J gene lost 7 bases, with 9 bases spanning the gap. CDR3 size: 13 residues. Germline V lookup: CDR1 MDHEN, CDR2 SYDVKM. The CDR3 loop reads CASSFAGGEKLFF. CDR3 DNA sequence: TGTGCCAGCAGTTTCGCTGGTGGTGAAAAACTGTTTTTT. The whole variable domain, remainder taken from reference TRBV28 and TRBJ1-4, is DVKVTQSSRYLVKRTGEKVFLECVQDMDHENMFWYRQDPGLGLRLIYFSYDVKMKEKGDIPEGYSVSREKKERFSLILESASTNQTSMYLCASSFAGGEKLFFGSGTQLSVL.

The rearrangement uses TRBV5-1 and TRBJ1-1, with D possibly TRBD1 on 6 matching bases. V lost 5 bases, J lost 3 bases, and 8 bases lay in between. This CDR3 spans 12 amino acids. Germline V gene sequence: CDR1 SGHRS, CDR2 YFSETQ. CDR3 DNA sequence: TGCGCCAGCAGGGCAGGGGACACTGAAGCTTTCTTT. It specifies CASRAGDTEAFF.

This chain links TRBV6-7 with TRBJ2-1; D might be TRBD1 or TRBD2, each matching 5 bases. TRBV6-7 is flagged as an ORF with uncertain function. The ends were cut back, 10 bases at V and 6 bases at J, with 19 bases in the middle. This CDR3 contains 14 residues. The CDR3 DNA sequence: TGTGCCACCCCCAGGTGGGGGTCGGGCAATGAGCAGTTCTTC. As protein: CATPRWGSGNEQFF.

CDR3 in DNA: TGTGCCGCCGAAGGGGGTCGAACTTTGGACGTAGCTAACTATGGCTACACCTTC. Protein sequence: CAAEGGRTLDVANYGYTF. The rearrangement joins TRBV28 to TRBJ1-2; the D gene is possibly TRBD1 (6 bases). The CDR3 contains 18 residues. Trimming pared 11 bases from V and 0 bases from J, leaving 28 bases between. The germline gives CDR1 MDHEN, CDR2 SYDVKM.

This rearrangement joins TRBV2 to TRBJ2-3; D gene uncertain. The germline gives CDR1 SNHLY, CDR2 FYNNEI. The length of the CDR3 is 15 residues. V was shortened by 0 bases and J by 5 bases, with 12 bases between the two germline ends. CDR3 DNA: TGTGCCAGCAGTGAAGCAGTGGGCCTGAAAGATACGCAGTATTTT. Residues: CASSEAVGLKDTQYF.

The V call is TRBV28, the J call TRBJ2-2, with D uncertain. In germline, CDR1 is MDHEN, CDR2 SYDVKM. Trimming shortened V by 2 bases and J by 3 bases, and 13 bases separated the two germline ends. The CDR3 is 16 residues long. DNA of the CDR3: TGTGCCAGCAGTTTAGTGGGCAGTCTGGACACCGGGGAGCTGTTTTTT. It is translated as CASSLVGSLDTGELFF.

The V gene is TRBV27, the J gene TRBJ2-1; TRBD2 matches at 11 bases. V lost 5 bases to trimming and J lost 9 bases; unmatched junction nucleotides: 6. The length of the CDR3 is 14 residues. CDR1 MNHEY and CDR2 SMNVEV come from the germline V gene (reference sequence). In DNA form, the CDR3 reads TGTGCCAGCAGTGTAGCGGGGGGGCCTGGTGAGCAGTTCTTC. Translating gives CASSVAGGPGEQFF.

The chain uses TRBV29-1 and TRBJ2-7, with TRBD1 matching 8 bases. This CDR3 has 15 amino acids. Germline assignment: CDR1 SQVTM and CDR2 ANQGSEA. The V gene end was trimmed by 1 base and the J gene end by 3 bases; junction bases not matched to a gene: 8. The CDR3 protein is CSVEGRTGSYYEQYF. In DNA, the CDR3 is TGCAGCGTTGAAGGACGGACAGGGAGCTACTACGAGCAGTACTTC.

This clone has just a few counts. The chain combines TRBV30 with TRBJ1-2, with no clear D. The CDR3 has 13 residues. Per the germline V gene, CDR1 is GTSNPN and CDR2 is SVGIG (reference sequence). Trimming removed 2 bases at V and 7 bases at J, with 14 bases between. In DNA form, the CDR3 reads TGTGCCTGGAGTCTGGGTCCTCTGTCTGGCTACACCTTC. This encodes CAWSLGPLSGYTF. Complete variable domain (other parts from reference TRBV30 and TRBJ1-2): SQTIHQWPATLVQPVGSPLSLECTVEGTSNPNLYWYRQAAGRGLQLLFYSVGIGQISSEVPQNLSASRPQDRQFILSSKKLLLSDSGFYLCAWSLGPLSGYTFGSGTRLTVV.

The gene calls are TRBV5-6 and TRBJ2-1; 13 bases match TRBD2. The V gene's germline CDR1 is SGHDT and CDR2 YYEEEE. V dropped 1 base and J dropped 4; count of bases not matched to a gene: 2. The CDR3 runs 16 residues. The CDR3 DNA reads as TGTGCCAGCAGCTTGAGACTAGCGGGAGGTTACAATGAGCAGTTCTTC. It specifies CASSLRLAGGYNEQFF.

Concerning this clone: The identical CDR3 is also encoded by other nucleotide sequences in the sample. CDR3 loop: CASSELGSSYNEQFF. In DNA form, the CDR3 reads TGTGCCAGCAGTGAACTCGGCAGCTCCTACAATGAGCAGTTCTTC. The chain recombines TRBV6-1 with TRBJ2-1; D call uncertain. CDR1 MNHNS and CDR2 SASEGT come from the germline V gene. CDR3 length: 15 amino acids. V was cut by 2 bases and J by 0 bases, with 8 bases left in between.

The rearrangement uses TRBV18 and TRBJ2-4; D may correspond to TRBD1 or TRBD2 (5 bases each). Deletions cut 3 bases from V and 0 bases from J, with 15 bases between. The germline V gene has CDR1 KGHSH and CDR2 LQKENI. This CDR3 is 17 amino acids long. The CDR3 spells CASSPGDPNGAKNIQYF. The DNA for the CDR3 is TGTGCCAGCTCACCGGGGGACCCCAACGGAGCCAAAAACATTCAGTACTTC.